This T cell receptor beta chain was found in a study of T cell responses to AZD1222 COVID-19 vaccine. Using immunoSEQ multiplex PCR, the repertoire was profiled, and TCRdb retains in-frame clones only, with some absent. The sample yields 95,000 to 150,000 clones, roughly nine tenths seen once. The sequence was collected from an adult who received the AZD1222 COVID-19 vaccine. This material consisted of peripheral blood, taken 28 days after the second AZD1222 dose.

In DNA form, the CDR3 reads TGTGCCAGCACCCTCGGGGTAGAAGCTTTCTTT. This encodes CASTLGVEAFF. The rearrangement uses TRBV11-2 and TRBJ1-1; D not resolved. The germline CDR1 and CDR2 sequences are SGHAT and FQNNGV. The CDR3 spans 11 residues. Trimming removed 7 bases from V and 8 bases from J, with 11 bases in between.